The next 9 T cell receptor beta chains were all read from a single sample in a study of graft-versus-host responses after intestinal transplantation. Which antigens these TCRs recognize remains unknown. Assay used: immunoSEQ multiplex PCR; TCRdb lists only in-frame clones, some missing. The repertoire holds about 93,000 clones, with about four fifths as singletons. The input for sequencing was unstimulated CD4+ T cells sorted from spleen or lymph node cells, taken before intestinal transplant. The receptors shown here come from a human donor who received an intestinal transplant.

In its sample, this clone was seen a few times. The same CDR3 can be traced to other DNA sequences in this sample. The genes are TRBV28 and TRBJ2-7, with TRBD1 as a possible D gene (5 bases). This CDR3 is built from 13 residues. Trimming removed 3 bases from V and 0 bases from J, with 6 bases in between. CDR1 is MDHEN, CDR2 SYDVKM, per germline. The CDR3 is CASSLGHSYEQYF. CDR3 sequence (DNA): TGTGCCAGCAGTTTGGGGCACTCCTACGAGCAGTACTTC.

This CDR3 is CASSSGTSGRYNEQFF. The CDR3 nucleotides read TGTGCCAGCAGTTCCGGGACTAGCGGGAGATACAATGAGCAGTTCTTC. V usage is TRBV6-5 and J usage is TRBJ2-1; 14 positions agree with TRBD2. Germline lookup yields CDR1 MNHEY and CDR2 SVGAGI. The V segment lost 4 bases and the J segment 4 bases; nucleotides outside the gene matches: 3. The CDR3 extends over 16 amino acids.

Here the CDR3 DNA reads TGTGCCACCAGCAGGACAGAAACGATAGATACGCAGTATTTT. Translation: CATSRTETIDTQYF. V and J are TRBV15 and TRBJ2-3, with a weak D call TRBD1 (5 bases). This CDR3 comprises 14 residues. The germline V gene has CDR1 LNHNV and CDR2 YYDKDF (reference sequence). Trimming cost V 3 bases and J 5 bases, with 12 bases left between them.

This clone has only a few counts. The chain couples TRBV7-9 to TRBJ2-2; a weak D match, TRBD1 (5 bases). Trimming removed 5 bases from V and 4 bases from J, with 8 bases in between. CDR1 is SEHNR, CDR2 FQNEAQ, per germline (reference sequence). The CDR3 spans 13 residues. The CDR3 is CASSHDSTGELFF. The CDR3 DNA sequence: TGTGCCAGCAGCCATGACAGCACCGGGGAGCTGTTTTTT.

This sequence joins TRBV28 and TRBJ1-2; TRBD1 matches 8 bases. This CDR3 is built from 14 residues. The germline V gene encodes CDR1 MDHEN and CDR2 SYDVKM. J was trimmed by 8 bases and V by 3 bases; bases with no gene match: 8. The CDR3 DNA reads as TGTGCCAGCAGTTTCGCGGACAGGGCGCGGGGCTACACCTTC. Translation gives CASSFADRARGYTF.

The CDR3 sequence: CATTAGPDTEAFF. CDR3 coding DNA: TGTGCTACAACGGCGGGCCCCGACACTGAAGCTTTCTTT. The genes are TRBV7-2 and TRBJ1-1, with D uncertain. Germline V gene data show CDR1 as SGHTA and CDR2 as FQGNSA. This CDR3 region has 13 residues.

This clone occurred once. V usage is TRBV6-5 and J usage is TRBJ1-2; D perhaps matches TRBD1 (5 bases). This CDR3 comprises 14 residues. V was trimmed by 0 bases and J by 5 bases, leaving 10 bases between them. Looked up from germline, CDR1 is MNHEY and CDR2 is SVGAGI. In DNA, the CDR3 is TGTGCCAGCAGTTACTCGACCAGGGATTATGGCTACACCTTC. Translation: CASSYSTRDYGYTF.

The rearrangement joins TRBV28 to TRBJ1-1; perhaps TRBD1 as D (5 bases). This CDR3 region has 16 residues. Per the germline V gene, CDR1 is MDHEN and CDR2 is SYDVKM. V lost 3 bases and J 0 bases, leaving 14 bases between the germline ends. The CDR3 protein is CASSFLQVFMNTEAFF. DNA of the CDR3: TGTGCCAGCAGTTTCTTACAGGTATTCATGAACACTGAAGCTTTCTTT.

This rearrangement joins TRBV2 to TRBJ2-5, with TRBD1 matching 9 bases. The CDR3 extends over 12 amino acids. V shed 8 bases and J 5 bases; nucleotides not matched to a gene: 3. Per germline, CDR1 SNHLY and CDR2 FYNNEI. The CDR3 loop reads CASEQGAETQYF. CDR3 nucleotides: TGTGCCAGCGAACAGGGGGCGGAGACCCAGTACTTC. The complete variable domain, with remaining parts taken from reference TRBV2 and TRBJ2-5, reads EPEVTQTPSHQVTQMGQEVILRCVPISNHLYFYWYRQILGQKVEFLVSFYNNEISEKSEIFDDQFSVERPDGSNFTLKIRSTKLEDSAMYFCASEQGAETQYFGPGTRLLVL.